The clone carrying this TCR beta chain was observed many times. Its antigen is not known. The data belong to a study of regulatory T cells in long-lasting Graves disease. Study-wide points: Favored gene segments in persistent disease were TRBV28, TRBJ1-2 and TRBJ2-5. Among persistent patients, a larger number of public clonotypes were shared (around 3,000) than among newly diagnosed patients (under 1,000).

Construction of the TCR beta libraries employed iRepertoire HTBI primers in conjunction with Arm-PCR of CDR3 regions. TCRdb reprocessed the multiplex PCR reads via MiXCR and lists one record per CDR3 protein. The data show about 460,000 distinct CDR3 sequences, less than 15% seen once. Time point reported: newly diagnosed GD, antithyroid drugs for less than 3 months. The TCR library was prepared using RNA isolated from PBMCs. This CDR3 is 18 amino acids long. V lost 5 bases to trimming and J lost 0 bases; unmatched junction nucleotides: 12. These records were also assigned to another study, of T cells in Graves' hyperthyroidism and ophthalmopathy.

The chain employs TRBV12-3 or TRBV12-4 and TRBJ1-4; 7 bases are a match to TRBD1. The clonotype comes from a woman aged 50 to 60 with Graves disease. The sequencing used peripheral blood mononuclear cells (PBMCs), collected at new diagnosis, from a patient treated with antithyroid drugs. CDR3 nucleotide sequence: TGTGCCAGCAGTCGGGGTGGCTGGGGGACAGCAACTAATGAAAAACTGTTTTTT. It codes for CASSRGGWGTATNEKLFF.